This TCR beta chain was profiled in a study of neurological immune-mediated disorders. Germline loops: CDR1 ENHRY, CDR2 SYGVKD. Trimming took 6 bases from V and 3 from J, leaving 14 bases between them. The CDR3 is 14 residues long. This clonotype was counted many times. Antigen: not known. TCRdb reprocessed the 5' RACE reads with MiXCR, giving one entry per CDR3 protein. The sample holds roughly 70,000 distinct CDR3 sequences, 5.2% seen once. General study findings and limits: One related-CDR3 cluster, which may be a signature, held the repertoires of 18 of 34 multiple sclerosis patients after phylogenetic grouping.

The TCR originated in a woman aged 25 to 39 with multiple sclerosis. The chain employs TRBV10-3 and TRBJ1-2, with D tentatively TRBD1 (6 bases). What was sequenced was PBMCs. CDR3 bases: TGTGCCATCAGCGAGGGGGAGGGATACTATGGCTACACCTTC. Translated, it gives CAISEGEGYYGYTF.